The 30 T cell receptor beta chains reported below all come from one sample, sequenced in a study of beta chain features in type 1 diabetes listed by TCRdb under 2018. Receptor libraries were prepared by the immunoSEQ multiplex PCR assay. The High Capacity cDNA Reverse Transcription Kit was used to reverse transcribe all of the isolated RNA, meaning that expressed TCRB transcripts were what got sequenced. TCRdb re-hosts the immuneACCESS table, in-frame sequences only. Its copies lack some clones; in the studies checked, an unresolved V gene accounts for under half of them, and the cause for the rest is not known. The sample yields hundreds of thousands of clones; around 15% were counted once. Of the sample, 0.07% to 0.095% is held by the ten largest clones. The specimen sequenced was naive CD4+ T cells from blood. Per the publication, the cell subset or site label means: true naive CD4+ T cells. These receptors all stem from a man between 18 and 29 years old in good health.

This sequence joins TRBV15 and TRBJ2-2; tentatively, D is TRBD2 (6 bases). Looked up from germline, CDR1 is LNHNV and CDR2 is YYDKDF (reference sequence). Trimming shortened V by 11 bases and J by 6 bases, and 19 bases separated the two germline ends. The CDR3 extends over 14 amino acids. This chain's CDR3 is CASSGRRQAGELFF. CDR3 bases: TGTGCCTCCTCCGGGAGACGGCAGGCCGGGGAGCTGTTTTTT.

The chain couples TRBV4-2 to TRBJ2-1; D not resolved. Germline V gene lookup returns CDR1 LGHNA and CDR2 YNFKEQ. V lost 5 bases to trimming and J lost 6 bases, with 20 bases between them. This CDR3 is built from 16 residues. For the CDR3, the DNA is TGTGCCAGCAGCTCGCCCGCTGGGTTGGGCCCCAATGAGCAGTTCTTC. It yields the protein CASSSPAGLGPNEQFF.

CDR3 DNA: TGTGCCAGTAGTGGACTTTACAATGAGCAGTTCTTC. This codes for CASSGLYNEQFF. This chain uses TRBV19 with TRBJ2-1, with D maybe TRBD2 (5 bases). Trimming removed 5 bases at V and 4 bases at J, with 6 bases between. Germline V lookup: CDR1 LNHDA, CDR2 SQIVND (reference sequence). The CDR3 extends over 12 amino acids.

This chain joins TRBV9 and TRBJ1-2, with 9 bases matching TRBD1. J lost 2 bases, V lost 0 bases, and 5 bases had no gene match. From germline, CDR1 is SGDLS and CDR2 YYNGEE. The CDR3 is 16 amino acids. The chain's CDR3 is CASSVAGTGSNYGYTF. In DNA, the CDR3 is TGTGCCAGCAGCGTAGCGGGGACAGGGTCGAACTATGGCTACACCTTC.

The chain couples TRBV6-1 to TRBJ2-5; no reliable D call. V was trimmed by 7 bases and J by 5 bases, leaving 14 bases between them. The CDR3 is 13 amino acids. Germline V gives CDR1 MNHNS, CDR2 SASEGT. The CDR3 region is CASNVKRPETQYF. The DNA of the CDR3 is TGTGCCAGCAATGTTAAACGTCCGGAGACCCAGTACTTC.

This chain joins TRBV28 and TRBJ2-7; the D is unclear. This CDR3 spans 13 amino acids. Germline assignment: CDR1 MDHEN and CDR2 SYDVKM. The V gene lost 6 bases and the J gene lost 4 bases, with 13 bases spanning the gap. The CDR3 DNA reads TGTGCCAGCAGAGGGTCAGATCGGTACGAGCAGTACTTC. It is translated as CASRGSDRYEQYF. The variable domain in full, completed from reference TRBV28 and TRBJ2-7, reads DVKVTQSSRYLVKRTGEKVFLECVQDMDHENMFWYRQDPGLGLRLIYFSYDVKMKEKGDIPEGYSVSREKKERFSLILESASTNQTSMYLCASRGSDRYEQYFGPGTRLTVT.

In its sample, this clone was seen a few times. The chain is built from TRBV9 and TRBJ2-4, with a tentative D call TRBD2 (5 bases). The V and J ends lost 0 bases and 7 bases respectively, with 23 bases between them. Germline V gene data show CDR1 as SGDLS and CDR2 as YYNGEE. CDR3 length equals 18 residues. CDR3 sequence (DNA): TGTGCCAGCAGCGTAGCTCCGTCGACCCCCGGGGTTAACAACATTCAGTACTTC. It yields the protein CASSVAPSTPGVNNIQYF.

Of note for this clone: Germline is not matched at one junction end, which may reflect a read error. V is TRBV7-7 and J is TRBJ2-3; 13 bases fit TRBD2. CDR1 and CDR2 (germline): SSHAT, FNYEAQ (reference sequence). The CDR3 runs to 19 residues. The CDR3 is CASSLVATSGGTFTDTQYF. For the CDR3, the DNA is TGTGCTAGCAGCTTAGTTGCGACTAGCGGGGGGACCTTCACAGATACGCAGTATTTT.

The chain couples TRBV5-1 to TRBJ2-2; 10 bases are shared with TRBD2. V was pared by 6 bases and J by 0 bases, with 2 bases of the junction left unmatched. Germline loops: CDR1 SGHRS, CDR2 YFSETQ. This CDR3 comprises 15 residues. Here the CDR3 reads CASTLAGANTGELFF. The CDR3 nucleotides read TGCGCCAGCACCCTAGCGGGAGCGAACACCGGGGAGCTGTTTTTT.

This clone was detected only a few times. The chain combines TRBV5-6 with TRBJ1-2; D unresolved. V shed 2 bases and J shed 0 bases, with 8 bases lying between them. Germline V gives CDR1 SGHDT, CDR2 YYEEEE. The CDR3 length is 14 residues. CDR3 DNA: TGTGCCAGCAGCTTACGCCAGTCTAACTATGGCTACACCTTC. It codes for CASSLRQSNYGYTF.

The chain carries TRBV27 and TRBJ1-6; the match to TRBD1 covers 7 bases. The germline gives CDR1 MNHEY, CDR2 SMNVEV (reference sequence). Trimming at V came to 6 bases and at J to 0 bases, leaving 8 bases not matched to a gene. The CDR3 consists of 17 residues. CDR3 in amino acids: CASRPDRASSYNSPLHF. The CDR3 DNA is TGTGCCAGCAGGCCTGACAGGGCTAGCTCCTATAATTCACCCCTCCACTTT.

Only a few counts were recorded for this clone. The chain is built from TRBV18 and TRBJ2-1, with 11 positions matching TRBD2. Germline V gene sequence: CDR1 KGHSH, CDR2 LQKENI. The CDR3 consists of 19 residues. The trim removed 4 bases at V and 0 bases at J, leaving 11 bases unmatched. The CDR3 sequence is CASSQWKASGGSSYNEQFF. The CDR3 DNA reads TGTGCCAGCTCACAATGGAAGGCTAGCGGGGGGAGCTCCTACAATGAGCAGTTCTTC.

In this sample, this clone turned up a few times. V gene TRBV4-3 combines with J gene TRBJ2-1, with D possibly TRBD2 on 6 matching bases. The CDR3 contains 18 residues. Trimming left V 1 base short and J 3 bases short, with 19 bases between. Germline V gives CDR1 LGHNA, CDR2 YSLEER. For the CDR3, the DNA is TGCGCCAGCAGCCAAGGTTTTGTCGGGAGAGATTTCTACAATGAGCAGTTCTTC. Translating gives CASSQGFVGRDFYNEQFF.

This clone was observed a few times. CDR3 in DNA: TGTGCCAGCAGTTACTCGACAGAGACCCAGTACTTC. Its protein is CASSYSTETQYF. The chain employs TRBV6-5 and TRBJ2-5, with D uncertain. Germline V gene data show CDR1 as MNHEY and CDR2 as SVGAGI. The length of the CDR3 is 12 residues. V gave up 0 bases and J gave up 4 bases, with 3 bases separating them.

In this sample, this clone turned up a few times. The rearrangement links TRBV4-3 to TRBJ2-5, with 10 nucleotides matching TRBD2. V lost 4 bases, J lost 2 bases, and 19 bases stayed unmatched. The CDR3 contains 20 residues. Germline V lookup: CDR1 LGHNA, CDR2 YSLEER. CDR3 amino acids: CASSPKAGRSSGGLQETQYF. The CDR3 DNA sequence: TGCGCCAGCAGCCCAAAAGCTGGGCGGTCTAGCGGGGGATTACAAGAGACCCAGTACTTC.

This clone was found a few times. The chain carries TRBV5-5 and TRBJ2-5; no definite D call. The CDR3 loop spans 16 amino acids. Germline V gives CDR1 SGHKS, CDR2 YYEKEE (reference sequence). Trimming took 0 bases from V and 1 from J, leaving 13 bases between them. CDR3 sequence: CASSLEGKGFQETQYF. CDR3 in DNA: TGTGCCAGCAGCTTGGAGGGAAAAGGGTTCCAAGAGACCCAGTACTTC.

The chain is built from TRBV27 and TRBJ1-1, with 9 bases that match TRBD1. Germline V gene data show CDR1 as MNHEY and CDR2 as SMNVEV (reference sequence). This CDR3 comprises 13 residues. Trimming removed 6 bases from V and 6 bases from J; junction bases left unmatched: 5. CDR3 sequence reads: CASSGTGRAEAFF. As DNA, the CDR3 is TGTGCCAGCAGCGGGACAGGGAGAGCTGAAGCTTTCTTT.

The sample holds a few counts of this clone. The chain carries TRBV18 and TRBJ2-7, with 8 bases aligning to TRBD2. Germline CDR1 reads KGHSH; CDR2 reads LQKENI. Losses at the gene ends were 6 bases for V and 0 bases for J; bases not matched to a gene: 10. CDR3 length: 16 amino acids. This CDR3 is CASSQQLAVSSYEQYF. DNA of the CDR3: TGTGCCAGCTCGCAACAACTAGCGGTGAGCTCCTACGAGCAGTACTTC.

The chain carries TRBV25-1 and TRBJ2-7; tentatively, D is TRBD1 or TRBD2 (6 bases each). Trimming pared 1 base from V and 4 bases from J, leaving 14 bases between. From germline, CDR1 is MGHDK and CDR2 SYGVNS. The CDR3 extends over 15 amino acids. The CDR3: CASSESGQGRYEQYF. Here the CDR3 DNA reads TGTGCCAGCAGTGAATCAGGCCAGGGGAGGTACGAGCAGTACTTC.

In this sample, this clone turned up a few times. Here the CDR3 DNA reads TGTGCCAGCAGTTCCGGATTTGAGCAGTTCTTC. Translating it yields CASSSGFEQFF. This chain joins TRBV6-5 and TRBJ2-1; D is undetermined. Germline loops: CDR1 MNHEY, CDR2 SVGAGI. V gave up 4 bases and J gave up 9 bases, with 7 bases separating them. The CDR3 is 11 residues long.

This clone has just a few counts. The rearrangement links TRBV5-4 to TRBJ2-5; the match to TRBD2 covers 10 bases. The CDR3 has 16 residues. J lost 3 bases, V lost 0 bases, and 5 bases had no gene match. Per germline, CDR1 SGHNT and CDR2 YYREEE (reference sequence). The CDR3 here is CASSLVASGGEETQYF. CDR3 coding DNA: TGTGCCAGCAGCTTGGTGGCTAGCGGGGGAGAAGAGACCCAGTACTTC.

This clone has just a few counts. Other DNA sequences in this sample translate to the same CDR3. CDR3 coding DNA: TGTGCCAGCAGCCTCAACTACGAGCAGTACTTC. It codes for CASSLNYEQYF. J is TRBJ2-7 and V is TRBV11-2; D unclear. Trimming cost V 5 bases and J 3 bases, with 5 bases left between them. This CDR3 comprises 11 residues. Germline-derived CDR1 and CDR2 are SGHAT and FQNNGV.

CDR3 DNA: TGTGCCAGCAGCTCCAGCTTAGCGGGCCACACAGATACGCAGTATTTT. This codes for CASSSSLAGHTDTQYF. The V and J genes are TRBV7-2 and TRBJ2-3, with 7 bases aligning to TRBD2. The CDR3 has 16 amino acids. J was trimmed by 2 bases and V by 4 bases; bases with no gene match: 9. Germline CDR1 SGHTA, CDR2 FQGNSA.

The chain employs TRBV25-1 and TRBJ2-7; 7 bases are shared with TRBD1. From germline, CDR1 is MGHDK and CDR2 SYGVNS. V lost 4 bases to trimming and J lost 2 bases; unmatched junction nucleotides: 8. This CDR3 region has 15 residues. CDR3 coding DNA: TGTGCCAGCAGTGCCCCCGGGACAGTAACCTACGAGCAGTACTTC. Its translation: CASSAPGTVTYEQYF.

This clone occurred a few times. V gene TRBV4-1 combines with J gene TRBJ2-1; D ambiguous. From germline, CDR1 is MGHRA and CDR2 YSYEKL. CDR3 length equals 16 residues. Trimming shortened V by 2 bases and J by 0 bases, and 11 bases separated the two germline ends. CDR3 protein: CASSQRLWSSYNEQFF. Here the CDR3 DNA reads TGCGCCAGCAGCCAACGGCTATGGAGCTCCTACAATGAGCAGTTCTTC.

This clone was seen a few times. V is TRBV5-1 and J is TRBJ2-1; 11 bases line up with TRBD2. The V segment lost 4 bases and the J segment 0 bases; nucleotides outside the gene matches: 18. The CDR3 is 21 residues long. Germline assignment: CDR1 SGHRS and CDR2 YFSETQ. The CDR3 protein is CASSLVLGVAGGPSSYNEQFF. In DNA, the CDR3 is TGCGCCAGCAGCCTGGTTCTAGGTGTAGCGGGAGGGCCTAGCTCCTACAATGAGCAGTTCTTC.

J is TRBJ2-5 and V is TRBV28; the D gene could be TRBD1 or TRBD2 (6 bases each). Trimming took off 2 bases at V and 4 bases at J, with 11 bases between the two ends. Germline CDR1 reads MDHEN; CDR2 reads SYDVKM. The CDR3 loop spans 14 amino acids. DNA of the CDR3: TGTGCCAGCAGTTTACTAGGGGGGCTAGAGACCCAGTACTTC. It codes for CASSLLGGLETQYF.

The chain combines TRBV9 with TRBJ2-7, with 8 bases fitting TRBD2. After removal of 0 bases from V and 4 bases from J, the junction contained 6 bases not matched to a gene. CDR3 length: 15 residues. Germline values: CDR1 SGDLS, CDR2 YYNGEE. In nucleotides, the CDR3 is TGTGCCAGCAGCGTAGGGGTTAGCGGGAATTACGAGCAGTACTTC. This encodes CASSVGVSGNYEQYF.

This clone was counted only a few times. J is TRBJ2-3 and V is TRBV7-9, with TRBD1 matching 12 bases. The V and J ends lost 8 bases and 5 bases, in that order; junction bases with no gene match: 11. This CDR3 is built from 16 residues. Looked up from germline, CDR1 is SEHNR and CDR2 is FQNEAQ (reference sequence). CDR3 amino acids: CASPPPGTGGKDTQYF. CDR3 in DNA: TGTGCCAGCCCCCCTCCCGGGACAGGGGGCAAAGATACGCAGTATTTT.

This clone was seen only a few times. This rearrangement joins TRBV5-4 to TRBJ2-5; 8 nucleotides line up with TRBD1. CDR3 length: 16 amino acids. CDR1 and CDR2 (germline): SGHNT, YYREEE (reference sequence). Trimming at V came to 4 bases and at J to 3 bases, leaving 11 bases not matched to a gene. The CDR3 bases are TGTGCCAGCAGCCCGGGACAGGCTCAACTAGAAGAGACCCAGTACTTC. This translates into CASSPGQAQLEETQYF.